This TCR beta chain appears in the sequencing data of a study of human T cells and chemical hapten exposure. Germline assignment: CDR1 SGHTA and CDR2 FQGTGA. CDR3 length: 14 amino acids. Trimming took off 2 bases at V and 4 bases at J, with 9 bases between the two ends. TCRdb independently ran MiXCR on the RACE reads; one entry per CDR3 protein. The table shows roughly 150,000 distinct CDR3 sequences, with around 30% occurring only once. As for time point: patch test 3, about 24 weeks after DPC sensitization. Treatment described: therapeutic diphenylcyclopropenone sensitization with weekly scalp DPC. The sample consisted of whole blood, taken in connection with sensitization to the hapten diphenylcyclopropenone (DPC). The chain recombines TRBV7-3 with TRBJ1-5; D perhaps matches TRBD1 (5 bases). The receptor was derived from a woman under 30 with alopecia areata. Some clones in this sample may be carry-over from other donors' samples. The CDR3 nucleotides read TGTGCCAGCAGCTTACGGGGGGGGAATCAGCCCCAGCATTTT. Translated: CASSLRGGNQPQHF.